One and the same sample provided the 21 T cell receptor beta chains below, sequenced in a study of OX40 agonist ivuxolimab in advanced cancers. The library was generated by the immunoSEQ multiplex PCR assay. This is the immuneACCESS table as TCRdb keeps it, with only in-frame sequences that have V and J called. A part of the clones is gone; compared with another copy, unresolved V genes explain less than half, and the rest is unexplained. The sample contains about 98,000 clones, 90% to 95% of them found a single time. Clones ranked in the top ten supply roughly 0.26% of the sample. The starting material was CD4+ or CD8+ T cells sorted from blood, obtained in a trial of the OX40 agonist ivuxolimab. All receptors derive from an adult with an advanced solid tumor such as melanoma, head and neck, liver or kidney cancer.

The chain couples TRBV15 to TRBJ1-5, with D possibly being TRBD1 (5 bases). Germline V gives CDR1 LNHNV, CDR2 YYDKDF (reference sequence). The CDR3 runs 15 residues. Trimming stripped 1 base from V and 6 bases from J, with 13 bases between. The CDR3 DNA reads TGTGCCACCAGCAGAGTTAGAAGGGGCGGTCAGCCCCAGCATTTT. Translated, it gives CATSRVRRGGQPQHF.

The chain links TRBV4-1 to TRBJ2-4; D might be TRBD2 (6 bases). V gave up 1 base and J gave up 2 bases, with 15 bases separating them. Germline V gives CDR1 MGHRA, CDR2 YSYEKL. This CDR3 spans 17 amino acids. The CDR3 spells CASSQVGRGGTKNIQYF. The CDR3 DNA follows: TGCGCCAGCAGCCAAGTGGGGCGGGGCGGGACCAAAAACATTCAGTACTTC.

The rearrangement uses TRBV28 and TRBJ2-3, with D maybe TRBD2 (5 bases). Germline values: CDR1 MDHEN, CDR2 SYDVKM. The V and J ends lost 5 bases and 0 bases respectively, with 15 bases between them. The CDR3 has 16 amino acids. CDR3 nucleotide sequence: TGTGCCAGCAGTCCCAAAACTAGGAAAAGCACAGATACGCAGTATTTT. Its protein product is CASSPKTRKSTDTQYF. Drawing the rest from reference TRBV28 and TRBJ2-3, the complete variable domain is DVKVTQSSRYLVKRTGEKVFLECVQDMDHENMFWYRQDPGLGLRLIYFSYDVKMKEKGDIPEGYSVSREKKERFSLILESASTNQTSMYLCASSPKTRKSTDTQYFGPGTRLTVL.

As to this clone: Mismatch with germline at one junction end may stem from a read error. The V call is TRBV5-1, the J call TRBJ2-2; tentatively, D is TRBD1 (5 bases). The CDR3 is made up of 20 amino acids. The germline CDR1 and CDR2 sequences are SGHRS and YFSETQ. The CDR3 reads CASTLAGSGYGSASTGELFF. CDR3 DNA sequence: TGCGCCAGCACCTTGGCCGGGTCAGGGTACGGATCCGCGAGCACCGGGGAGCTGTTTTTT.

This clone came up once. The CDR3 coding sequence is TGTGCCAGCAGCTTCCGGGACAGTGAAGCTTTCTTT. Translating gives CASSFRDSEAFF. The chain has TRBV4-2 and TRBJ1-1, with 7 positions matching TRBD1. This CDR3 is built from 12 residues. The germline V gene has CDR1 LGHNA and CDR2 YNFKEQ. Germline trimming cut 5 bases from V and 7 bases from J; bases unmatched to any gene: 4.

V and J are TRBV4-1 and TRBJ1-2, with TRBD1 matching over 7 bases. The length of the CDR3 is 15 residues. V shed 4 bases, J shed 2 bases, and the junction held 7 bases outside the gene matches. Germline values: CDR1 MGHRA, CDR2 YSYEKL. The CDR3 is CASSLRGQGNYGYTF. The CDR3 coding sequence is TGCGCCAGCAGCCTAAGGGGGCAGGGAAACTATGGCTACACCTTC.

This chain's CDR3 is CASSSASGISYEQYF. The CDR3 bases are TGCGCCAGCAGCTCCGCTAGCGGGATCTCCTACGAGCAGTACTTC. This chain connects TRBV5-1 to TRBJ2-7; 9 bases are shared with TRBD2. This CDR3 spans 15 amino acids. Germline V gene sequence: CDR1 SGHRS, CDR2 YFSETQ. The V segment lost 3 bases and the J segment 0 bases; nucleotides outside the gene matches: 4.

This rearrangement joins TRBV6-1 to TRBJ1-2; D remains unclear. V was shortened by 3 bases and J by 8 bases, with 13 bases between the two germline ends. The germline V gene has CDR1 MNHNS and CDR2 SASEGT. CDR3 size: 13 residues. The CDR3 DNA sequence: TGTGCCAGCAGTGAGGCCACTCTGGGCGGCTACACCTTC. Translation: CASSEATLGGYTF.

This chain connects TRBV6-5 to TRBJ1-3; the D gene is possibly TRBD1 (6 bases). The CDR3 consists of 14 residues. Between the trimmed V and J ends, which lost 6 bases and 3 bases, there was a span of 12 bases. Germline-derived CDR1 and CDR2 are MNHEY and SVGAGI. The CDR3 DNA reads TGTGCCAGCAGCCCGGGGGGCTTTGGAAACACCATATATTTT. Encoded protein: CASSPGGFGNTIYF.

V gene TRBV6-5 combines with J gene TRBJ1-5; 8 bases agree with TRBD1. The J segment lost 4 bases and the V segment lost 5 bases, leaving 4 bases of the junction unmatched. The CDR3 consists of 14 residues. Germline V CDR1 and CDR2: MNHEY, SVGAGI. This chain's CDR3 is CASSRTGINQPQHF. CDR3 coding DNA: TGTGCCAGCAGTCGGACAGGGATAAATCAGCCCCAGCATTTT.

The chain combines TRBV13 with TRBJ1-3; a weak D match, TRBD1 (6 bases). V was shortened by 5 bases and J by 2 bases, with 19 bases between the two germline ends. The CDR3 runs to 17 residues. Germline CDR1 is PRHDT and CDR2 is FYEKMQ (reference sequence). CDR3 residues: CASSLRVGGLPGNTIYF. The CDR3 nucleotides are TGTGCCAGCAGCCTAAGGGTGGGGGGCCTACCTGGAAACACCATATATTTT.

The rearrangement uses TRBV5-1 and TRBJ2-1, with TRBD2 identical over 8 bases. Germline CDR1 and CDR2: SGHRS and YFSETQ. With V trimmed by 5 bases and J by 4 bases, 5 bases remained unmatched. CDR3 length: 14 residues. CDR3 sequence reads: CASRSRGEYNEQFF. As DNA, the CDR3 is TGCGCCAGCAGGTCGCGGGGGGAATACAATGAGCAGTTCTTC. The variable domain in full, with the rest retrieved from reference TRBV5-1 and TRBJ2-1, is KAGVTQTPRYLIKTRGQQVTLSCSPISGHRSVSWYQQTPGQGLQFLFEYFSETQRNKGNFPGRFSGRQFSNSRSEMNVSTLELGDSALYLCASRSRGEYNEQFFGPGTRLTVL.

This sequence joins TRBV14 and TRBJ1-2; perhaps TRBD1 as D (5 bases). V dropped 2 bases and J dropped 1 base, with 11 bases sitting between them. The CDR3 runs to 15 residues. The germline V gene has CDR1 SGHDN and CDR2 FVKESK. The CDR3 region has the DNA TGTGCCAGCAGCCAACCCCCGACAGTTAACTATGGCTACACCTTC. This sequence encodes CASSQPPTVNYGYTF.

The J gene is TRBJ1-4, the V gene TRBV28; D uncertain. V shed 4 bases and J shed 7 bases, with 19 bases lying between them. Germline V gene sequence: CDR1 MDHEN, CDR2 SYDVKM. The CDR3 runs 16 residues. This CDR3 reads CASSSTMDQVAEKLFF. CDR3 DNA sequence: TGTGCCAGCAGTTCCACGATGGATCAGGTTGCTGAAAAACTGTTTTTT.

With respect to this clone: The junction and the germline gene differ at one end; a read error may be behind it. The genes are TRBV7-9 and TRBJ2-7, with a possible D match to TRBD1 (5 bases). CDR1 and CDR2 from the germline V gene are SEHNR and FQNEAQ (reference sequence). This CDR3 is built from 8 residues. In DNA, the CDR3 is TGTGCCAGCAGCATTGGGGCCTTC. Residues: CASSIGAF.

V is TRBV9 and J is TRBJ2-3, with 9 positions matching TRBD2. The V and J ends lost 0 bases and 1 base, in that order; junction bases with no gene match: 3. From germline, CDR1 is SGDLS and CDR2 YYNGEE. The CDR3 totals 16 residues. DNA of the CDR3: TGTGCCAGCAGCGTAGTTGCGGGGGGGCGCACAGATACGCAGTATTTT. Translated: CASSVVAGGRTDTQYF. The entire variable domain, with the rest obtained from reference TRBV9 and TRBJ2-3, is as follows: DSGVTQTPKHLITATGQRVTLRCSPRSGDLSVYWYQQSLDQGLQFLIQYYNGEERAKGNILERFSAQQFPDLHSELNLSSLELGDSALYFCASSVVAGGRTDTQYFGPGTRLTVL.

The chain joins TRBV2 to TRBJ1-6; 8 bases agree with TRBD1. Per the germline V gene, CDR1 is SNHLY and CDR2 is FYNNEI. V was clipped by 8 bases and J by 5 bases; unmatched bases: 5. There are 14 residues in the CDR3. The CDR3 is CASVGQGNNSPLHF. DNA for the CDR3: TGTGCCAGCGTAGGACAGGGCAATAATTCACCCCTCCACTTT.

The chain joins TRBV11-2 to TRBJ1-1; D is unresolved. The CDR3 is 12 residues long. The germline gives CDR1 SGHAT, CDR2 FQNNGV. V was cut by 2 bases and J by 8 bases, with 9 bases left in between. The CDR3: CASSLNRPEAFF. The CDR3 DNA reads as TGTGCCAGCAGCTTAAATCGCCCAGAAGCTTTCTTT.

The CDR3, as DNA: TGTGCCAGCAGCTTTCCGGGCCCTGAAGCTTTCTTT. Translated, it gives CASSFPGPEAFF. The chain recombines TRBV7-2 with TRBJ1-1; D is ambiguous. Germline loops: CDR1 SGHTA, CDR2 FQGNSA. The CDR3 spans 12 residues. V was cut by 3 bases and J by 6 bases, with 8 bases left in between.

This clone was recorded only once. The rearrangement joins TRBV2 to TRBJ1-5, with D unresolved. Trimming stripped 0 bases from V and 10 bases from J, with 10 bases between. In germline, CDR1 is SNHLY, CDR2 FYNNEI. The CDR3 spans 13 residues. The CDR3 spells CASSEAAPRPQHF. DNA for the CDR3: TGTGCCAGCAGTGAAGCGGCACCGAGACCCCAGCATTTT.

This rearrangement joins TRBV4-3 to TRBJ2-3, with 7 bases lining up with TRBD1. Germline CDR1 and CDR2: LGHNA and YSLEER. This CDR3 comprises 15 residues. The J segment lost 3 bases and the V segment lost 2 bases, leaving 5 bases of the junction unmatched. The CDR3 is CASSQLKQGTDTQYF. The DNA for the CDR3 is TGCGCCAGCAGCCAACTAAAACAGGGGACAGATACGCAGTATTTT.